Here is one T cell receptor beta chain with its context. TCRdb's table, derived via immunoSEQ multiplex PCR, lists solely in-frame clones and lacks some. The sample holds tens of thousands of clones; roughly 80% are singletons and the top ten take around 7.7%. The CDR3 spans 17 residues. V was cut by 2 bases and J by 0 bases, with 14 bases left in between. Germline V gene lookup returns CDR1 KGHSH and CDR2 LQKENI. The sample is drawn from a study of radiotherapy plus CTLA-4 blockade in lung cancer. The sequences come from peripheral blood, collected from a patient treated with radiotherapy plus ipilimumab. V is TRBV18 and J is TRBJ1-5; tentatively, D is TRBD1 (5 bases). This TCR derives from a human donor with non-small cell lung cancer who had stable disease on radiotherapy plus ipilimumab. CDR3 protein: CASSPAGRGSSNQPQHF. The CDR3 bases are TGTGCCAGCTCACCAGCGGGGAGGGGTAGTAGCAATCAGCCCCAGCATTTT.